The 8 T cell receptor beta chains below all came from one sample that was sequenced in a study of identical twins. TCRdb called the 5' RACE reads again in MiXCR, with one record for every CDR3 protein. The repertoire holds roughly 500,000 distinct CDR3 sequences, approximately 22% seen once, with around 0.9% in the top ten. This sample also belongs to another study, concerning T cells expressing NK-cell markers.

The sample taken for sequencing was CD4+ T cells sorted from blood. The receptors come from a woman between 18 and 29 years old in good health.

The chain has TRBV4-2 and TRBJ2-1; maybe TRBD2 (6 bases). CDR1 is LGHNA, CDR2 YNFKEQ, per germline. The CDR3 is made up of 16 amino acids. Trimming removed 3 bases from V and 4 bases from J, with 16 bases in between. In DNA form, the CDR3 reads TGTGCCAGCAGCCAGAACCGGGACTGGGGTTACAATGAGCAGTTCTTC. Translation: CASSQNRDWGYNEQFF.

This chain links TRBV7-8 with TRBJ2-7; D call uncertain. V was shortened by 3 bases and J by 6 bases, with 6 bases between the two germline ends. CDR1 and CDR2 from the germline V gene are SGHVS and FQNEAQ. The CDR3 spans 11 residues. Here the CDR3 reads CASSLDREQYF. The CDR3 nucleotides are TGTGCCAGCAGCTTGGATCGCGAGCAGTACTTC.

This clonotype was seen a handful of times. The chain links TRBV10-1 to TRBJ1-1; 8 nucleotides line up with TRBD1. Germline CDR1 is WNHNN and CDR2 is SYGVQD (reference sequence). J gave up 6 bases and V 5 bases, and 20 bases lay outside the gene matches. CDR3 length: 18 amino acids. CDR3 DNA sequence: TGCGCCAGCAGTCCGGGACAGGCGACTTATAAAGAATGGGCTGAAGCTTTCTTT. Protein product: CASSPGQATYKEWAEAFF.

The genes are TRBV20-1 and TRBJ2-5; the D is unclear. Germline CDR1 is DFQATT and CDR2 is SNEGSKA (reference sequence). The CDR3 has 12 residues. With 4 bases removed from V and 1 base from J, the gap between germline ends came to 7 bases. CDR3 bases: TGCAGTGCTATTACTTTCCAAGAGACCCAGTACTTC. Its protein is CSAITFQETQYF.

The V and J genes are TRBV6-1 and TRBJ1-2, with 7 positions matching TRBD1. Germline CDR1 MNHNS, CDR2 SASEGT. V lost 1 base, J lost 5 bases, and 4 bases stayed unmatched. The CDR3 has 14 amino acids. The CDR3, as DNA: TGTGCCAGCAGTGAAGTAGAGGGGGCATATGGCTACACCTTC. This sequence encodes CASSEVEGAYGYTF.

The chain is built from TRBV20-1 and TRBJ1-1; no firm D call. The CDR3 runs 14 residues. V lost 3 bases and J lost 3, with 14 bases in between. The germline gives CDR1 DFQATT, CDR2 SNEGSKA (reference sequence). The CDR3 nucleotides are TGCAGTGCTAGGGCTGCCACTATTGACACTGAAGCTTTCTTT. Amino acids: CSARAATIDTEAFF.

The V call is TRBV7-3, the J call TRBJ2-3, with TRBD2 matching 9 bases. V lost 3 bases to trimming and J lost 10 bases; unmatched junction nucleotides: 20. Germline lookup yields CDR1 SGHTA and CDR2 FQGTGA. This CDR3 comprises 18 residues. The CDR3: CASSFFMPGIAGAPPQYF. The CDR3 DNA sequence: TGTGCCAGCAGCTTTTTTATGCCCGGGATAGCGGGGGCCCCGCCGCAGTATTTT.

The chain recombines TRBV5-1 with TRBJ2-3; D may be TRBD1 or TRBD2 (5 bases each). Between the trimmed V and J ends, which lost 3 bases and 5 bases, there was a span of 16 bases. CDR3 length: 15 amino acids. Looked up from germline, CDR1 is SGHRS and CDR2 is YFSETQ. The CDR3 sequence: CASSSTATGLDTQYF. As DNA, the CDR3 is TGCGCCAGCAGCTCAACGGCCACGGGGCTAGATACGCAGTATTTT.